This T cell receptor (beta chain) appears in the sequencing data of a study of identical twins. The V end lost 2 bases, the J end lost 2 bases, and 4 bases lay between the germline ends. This CDR3 region has 12 residues. Per germline, CDR1 MNHNS and CDR2 SASEGT. MiXCR, applied by TCRdb to the 5' RACE reads, yields one record per CDR3 protein. The sample holds approximately 530,000 distinct CDR3 sequences, around 20% seen once. The same data also went into a second study, on yellow fever vaccine responses in identical twins.

The sequenced sample consisted of CD4+ T cells sorted from blood. The rearrangement uses TRBV6-1 and TRBJ2-7; D call uncertain. The source of this sequence is a woman aged 18-29 years in good health. For the CDR3, the DNA is TGTGCCAGCAGTGAACGGGCCTACGAGCAGTACGTC. This sequence encodes CASSERAYEQYV.